This T cell receptor (beta chain) was obtained from a study of T cell responses to AZD1222 COVID-19 vaccine. Method: immunoSEQ multiplex PCR; TCRdb's copy keeps in-frame clones and lacks some. In the table there are some 140,000 clones, around 93% of which are singletons. Trimming took 5 bases from V and 5 from J, leaving 21 bases between them. Germline CDR1 and CDR2: SEHNR and FQNEAQ (reference sequence). There are 17 residues in the CDR3. Study results and caveats: Baseline serostatus was positive in only six AZD1222 recipients. Spike-specific TCR depth and breadth grew after two AZD1222 doses. Among vaccine-associated CD4 TCRs, coverage spanned spike, with dominance at 160-218 and 743-854.

This clone turned up a few times. Its antigen is not known. The TCR sequence derives from an adult who received the AZD1222 COVID-19 vaccine. The chain employs TRBV7-9 and TRBJ1-4, with TRBD1 as a possible D gene (5 bases). Specimen: peripheral blood, collected 28 days after the second AZD1222 dose. The CDR3 loop reads CASSLPTGTGVNEKLFF. In DNA form, the CDR3 reads TGTGCCAGCAGCCTACCTACTGGGACTGGCGTGAATGAAAAACTGTTTTTT. Supplemented by reference TRBV7-9 and TRBJ1-4, the full variable domain reads DTGVSQNPRHKITKRGQNVTFRCDPISEHNRLYWYRQTLGQGPEFLTYFQNEAQLEKSRLLSDRFSAERPKGSFSTLEIQRTEQGDSAMYLCASSLPTGTGVNEKLFFGSGTQLSVL.